This paragraph covers one T cell receptor beta chain sequence. The antigen is not known. CDR3 size: 15 residues. Looked up from germline, CDR1 is MNHEY and CDR2 is SMNVEV (reference sequence). V dropped 2 bases and J dropped 6; count of bases not matched to a gene: 3. Quantitative 5'-RACE with molecular barcodes generated TCR beta libraries. A single record per CDR3 protein comes from TCRdb applying MiXCR to the 5' RACE reads. The sample consists of 200,000 to 250,000 distinct CDR3 sequences, 6% to 8% of them appearing once. This sample stems from a study of CD8 T cells in ankylosing spondylitis. General study results and limits: A TCR beta motif of eight highly homologous variants appeared characteristic of ankylosing spondylitis blood. Disease-linked clones were found to be CD8+ and relatively rare in peripheral blood. In ankylosing spondylitis patients, matched synovial fluid reportedly showed significant enrichment of disease-linked clones.

The chain uses TRBV27 and TRBJ2-1, with 11 nucleotides matching TRBD2. Sample: blood, either unsorted or a sorted T cell fraction (not recorded which). The sequence was obtained from a male donor with ankylosing spondylitis. CDR3 sequence: CASSLTSGRPNEQFF. The CDR3 region has the DNA TGTGCCAGCAGTTTAACTAGCGGGAGACCCAATGAGCAGTTCTTC.